This T cell receptor beta chain originates from a study of CD8+ T cells in alopecia areata. Background on the study: Tofacitinib ran 6 to 18 months, followed by 6 months off drug.

Notes on the study in general: Sequencing of scalp samples also captures resident alphabeta T cells of normal skin.

In alopecia areata patients, both lesional scalp punch biopsies and peripheral blood were collected. Following extraction, RNA underwent reverse transcription to cDNA, which served as the sequencing template. Measured with immunoSEQ multiplex PCR; TCRdb has only the in-frame clones, and not every one. The table includes about 250,000 clones, around two thirds detected once. Of note for this clone: The antigen remains undetermined.

CDR3 length equals 16 residues. Per germline, CDR1 MGHDK and CDR2 SYGVNS. J gave up 2 bases and V 1 base, and 2 bases lay outside the gene matches. The chain carries TRBV25-1 and TRBJ2-6, with TRBD2 matching 7 bases. Here the sequenced sample was CD4+ T cells sorted from blood, taken at week 0. The TCR originated in a human donor with alopecia areata. CDR3 amino acids: CASSEWGGTGANVLTF. CDR3 bases: TGTGCCAGCAGTGAATGGGGAGGGACTGGGGCCAACGTCCTGACTTTC.